Listed below are T cell receptor beta chains from one sample, sequenced in a study of shared clonotypes between healthy human individuals. The protocol was immunoSEQ multiplex PCR, while the TCRdb copy is restricted to in-frame clones and leaves out a portion. Here the sample spans roughly 500,000 clones, 95% to 97% being singletons. The sequenced sample consisted of naive CD4+ T cells sorted from blood. Every receptor here comes from a young woman in good health. CDR3s include the opening cysteine and the closing phenylalanine or tryptophan. D genes are given only for firm matches. A row's size may be missing; if present it is once, few, many or a size class.

J gene	clone size	D gene	V gene	CDR3 DNA	CDR3 protein
TRBJ2-5	-	-	TRBV11-1	TGTGCCAGCAGCTTAGTACTAGAGGAGACCCAGTACTTC	CASSLVLEETQYF
TRBJ1-1	-	TRBD1	TRBV16	TGTGCCAGCAGCCGCGGACAGGGCGCTGAAGCTTTCTTT	CASSRGQGAEAFF
TRBJ2-3	-	-	TRBV14	TGTGCCAGCAGCCAGGGACCATCGACAGATACGCAGTATTTT	CASSQGPSTDTQYF
TRBJ2-3	-	TRBD1	TRBV19	TGTGCCAGTAGCCAGGACAGGGGACCCACAGATACGCAGTATTTT	CASSQDRGPTDTQYF
TRBJ1-6	-	-	TRBV27	TGTGCCAGCAGGCGGCGGGCAGATAATTCACCCCTCCACTTT	CASRRRADNSPLHF
TRBJ2-2	-	TRBD2	TRBV10-2	TGCGCCAGCAGTGAGTCGAAACTAGCGGTTCTCAGAGGGGAGCTGTTTTTT	CASSESKLAVLRGELFF
TRBJ2-7	-	-	TRBV5-1	TGCGCCAGCAGCTTGGTCAGGGGCCTATCCTACGAGCAGTACTTC	CASSLVRGLSYEQYF
TRBJ1-1	once	-	TRBV5-1	TGCGCCAGCAGCCCGGAGGCAGATGCAAGGGGGAACACTGAAGCTTTCTTT	CASSPEADARGNTEAFF
TRBJ2-7	-	TRBD1	TRBV28	TGTGCCAGCGGGACAGTGGGACCCTACGAGCAGTACTTC	CASGTVGPYEQYF
TRBJ1-5	-	-	TRBV19	TGTGCCAGTAGTACGGTAGGGGGTAGCAATCAGCCCCAGCATTTT	CASSTVGGSNQPQHF
TRBJ2-5	-	-	TRBV2	TGTGCCAGCAGTGCTCAACAAGAGACCCAGTACTTC	CASSAQQETQYF
TRBJ2-7	-	-	TRBV30	TGTGCCCTTTCCGGGGGATTCTACGAGCAGTACTTC	CALSGGFYEQYF
TRBJ2-7	-	-	TRBV2	TGTGCCAGCAGTGCGGCTTGGGATACCTACGAGCAGTACTTC	CASSAAWDTYEQYF
TRBJ2-1	-	-	TRBV9	TGTGCCAGCAACCGTATAGCAGGTGGTGTCAATGAGCAGTTCTTC	CASNRIAGGVNEQFF
TRBJ2-3	-	-	TRBV11-2	TGTGCCAGCAGCTTAGATGTGACAGATACGCAGTATTTT	CASSLDVTDTQYF
TRBJ1-3	-	-	TRBV5-1	TGCGCCAGCAGCTTGGAAGGGGCCGAGGGAAACACCATATATTTT	CASSLEGAEGNTIYF
TRBJ1-5	once	-	TRBV28	TGTGCCAGCACCTCCACCGATCAGCCCCAGCATTTT	CASTSTDQPQHF
TRBJ1-1	-	TRBD1	TRBV30	TGTGCCTGGGCGACCGGGACAGTCGCCACTGAAGCTTTCTTT	CAWATGTVATEAFF
TRBJ1-2	-	TRBD1	TRBV27	TGTGCCAGCAGACAAGGACAGGGGGGATACTATGGCTACACCTTC	CASRQGQGGYYGYTF
TRBJ2-1	-	TRBD2	TRBV2	TGTGCCAGCAGATTGACTAGCGGTACCTACAATGAGCAGTTCTTC	CASRLTSGTYNEQFF
TRBJ2-3	-	-	TRBV14	TGTGCCAGCAGCTCGGCGTGGCGTAGCACAGATACGCAGTATTTT	CASSSAWRSTDTQYF
TRBJ2-7	-	-	TRBV29-1	TGCAGCGTTGAAGATCCCAAGTTCGAGCAGTACTTC	CSVEDPKFEQYF
TRBJ1-6	-	-	TRBV25-1	TGTGCCAGCAGTCGGGCACCTGGTACCCTCCACTTT	CASSRAPGTLHF
TRBJ2-2	once	-	TRBV19	TGTGCCAGTACGGAACAGTCGATTACCGGGGAGCTGTTTTTT	CASTEQSITGELFF
TRBJ1-5	few	-	TRBV28	TGTGCCAGCAGCCGCTACAAGGGGCCGGGGTCGCCCCAGCATTTT	CASSRYKGPGSPQHF
TRBJ2-7	-	-	TRBV7-2	TGTGCCAGCAGCTTAGGACACGATCCGGCAAGCTACGAGCAGTACTTC	CASSLGHDPASYEQYF
TRBJ2-7	-	-	TRBV27	TGTGCCACCAACGGGTGGGGGATCGACGAGCAGTACTTC	CATNGWGIDEQYF
TRBJ2-3	-	TRBD1	TRBV9	TGTGCCAGCAGCCCGGAGCGGACAGGGGTCGGCACAGATACGCAGTATTTT	CASSPERTGVGTDTQYF
TRBJ2-1	-	-	TRBV7-8	TGTGCCAGCAGCTTAGATACTTCCTACAATGAGCAGTTCTTC	CASSLDTSYNEQFF
TRBJ1-5	-	-	TRBV7-9	TGTGCCAGCAGCGCACTGGGGAATCAGCCCCAGCATTTT	CASSALGNQPQHF
TRBJ2-7	-	TRBD2	TRBV29-1	TGCAGCGGTGGGACTAGCACCTCCGCCGAGCAGTACTTC	CSGGTSTSAEQYF
TRBJ2-7	-	-	TRBV27	TGTGCCAGCAGGGACCAGGGGCGTTCCGAGCAGTACTTC	CASRDQGRSEQYF
TRBJ2-1	-	-	TRBV28	TGTGCCAGCAGTTTAAGGGTTACTGAGCAGTTCTTC	CASSLRVTEQFF
TRBJ2-3	once	TRBD2	TRBV27	TGTGCCAGCAGTGTTGGGACTAGCGTAAGCACAGATACGCAGTATTTT	CASSVGTSVSTDTQYF
TRBJ2-7	-	TRBD1	TRBV2	TGTGCCAGCCGGGACAGGGGATACGAGCAGTACTTC	CASRDRGYEQYF
TRBJ1-5	-	-	TRBV4-1	TGCGCCAGCAGCCAATCCTTCTATGGAGGGGCGAGCAATCAGCCCCAGCATTTT	CASSQSFYGGASNQPQHF
TRBJ1-1	once	-	TRBV5-1	TGCGCCAGCAGCTTGGCTTCGCAGGCATTTAACACTGAAGCTTTCTTT	CASSLASQAFNTEAFF
TRBJ1-6	once	-	TRBV28	TGTGCCAGCAGTTTACAGCCTGGTTATAATTCACCCCTCCACTTT	CASSLQPGYNSPLHF
TRBJ1-1	-	-	TRBV6-5	TGTGCCAGCAGAACTACAGGGAGGGAGAACACTGAAGCTTTCTTT	CASRTTGRENTEAFF
TRBJ1-1	-	TRBD1	TRBV28	TGTGCCAGCAGTGTCCCGGGACAGAACATGAACACTGAAGCTTTCTTT	CASSVPGQNMNTEAFF
TRBJ1-5	-	-	TRBV28	TGTGCCAGCAGTTTAACGGGTCGGGGTTATAGCAATCAGCCCCAGCATTTT	CASSLTGRGYSNQPQHF
TRBJ2-2	-	TRBD1	TRBV5-1	TGCGCCAGCAGTTATGACAGGGCTGACTACACCGGGGAGCTGTTTTTT	CASSYDRADYTGELFF
TRBJ1-1	-	-	TRBV6-5	TGTGCCAGCAGTTTGAACAGTGGGGGCATCACTGAAGCTTTCTTT	CASSLNSGGITEAFF
TRBJ1-4	-	TRBD1	TRBV4-2	TGTGCCAGCAGCCAAGATCTCGGGACAGACCCGTTTAATGAAAAACTGTTTTTT	CASSQDLGTDPFNEKLFF
TRBJ2-1	-	-	TRBV11-2	TGTGCCAGCAGCTTAGCACTTAGGGATAAGCAGTTCTTC	CASSLALRDKQFF
TRBJ2-7	-	-	TRBV28	TGTGCCAGCAGTTTAGGGGGTTCCTACGAGCAGTACTTC	CASSLGGSYEQYF
TRBJ1-2	-	TRBD1	TRBV4-1	TGCGCCAGCAGCCTGACTCGAGGACAGGGAGGCTACACCTTC	CASSLTRGQGGYTF
TRBJ2-5	-	-	TRBV4-2	TGTGCCAGCAGCCAAGACCGTCTAGCAGAGACCCAGTACTTC	CASSQDRLAETQYF
TRBJ1-3	-	-	TRBV28	TGTGCCAGCAGTAACCCTGAGGCCTCCTCTGGAAACACCATATATTTT	CASSNPEASSGNTIYF
TRBJ2-3	-	-	TRBV9	TGTGCCAGCAGCGTAGATGCAGATACGCAGTATTTT	CASSVDADTQYF
TRBJ2-1	-	TRBD2	TRBV19	TGTGCCAGTAGTATTGGCGGGAGCTACAATGAGCAGTTCTTC	CASSIGGSYNEQFF
TRBJ2-1	-	TRBD1	TRBV30	TGTGCCTGGAATCGACAGGGGAACAATGAGCAGTTCTTC	CAWNRQGNNEQFF
TRBJ2-7	-	-	TRBV7-9	TGTGCCAGCAGCTTATTTCCACAGGGCAGCAACGAGCAGTACTTC	CASSLFPQGSNEQYF